Below, 5 T cell receptor beta chains from the same sample are listed, as sequenced in a study of identical twins. TCRdb recomputed calls from the 5' RACE reads with MiXCR, one row per CDR3 protein. The sample holds fewer than 900,000 distinct CDR3 sequences; roughly 20% are singletons and the top ten take roughly 4%. The sample was also linked to a second study, of T cells expressing NK-cell markers.

The sequencing sample was made of PBMCs. The receptors originated from a woman under 30 in good health.

The V and J genes are TRBV6-1 and TRBJ2-3; no clear D. Trimming took 7 bases from V and 8 from J, leaving 13 bases between them. The length of the CDR3 is 12 residues. Germline lookup yields CDR1 MNHNS and CDR2 SASEGT. The CDR3 here is CASTRYFGTQYF. The CDR3 region has the DNA TGTGCCAGCACCCGATACTTTGGTACGCAGTATTTT.

This clonotype occurred a few times. The chain combines TRBV12-3 or TRBV12-4 with TRBJ2-2; D is unclear. The CDR3 sequence is 14 residues long. V lost 5 bases and J lost 6, with 13 bases in between. This chain's CDR3 is CASSPHLVSGELFF. CDR3 nucleotide sequence: TGTGCCAGCAGTCCCCATCTAGTATCCGGGGAGCTGTTTTTT.

This clonotype was counted a few times. The chain links TRBV5-1 to TRBJ2-5; 14 bases fit TRBD2. With V trimmed by 4 bases and J by 5 bases, 10 bases remained unmatched. The CDR3 totals 17 residues. Germline V CDR1 and CDR2: SGHRS, YFSETQ. This CDR3 is CASSIGTSGSSQETQYF. As DNA, the CDR3 is TGCGCCAGCAGCATCGGGACTAGCGGGAGTTCGCAGGAGACCCAGTACTTC.

This clonotype showed up many times. This sequence joins TRBV12-3 or TRBV12-4 and TRBJ2-2; TRBD1 is a possible D gene (6 bases). The V end was cut by 5 bases, the J end by 9 bases, with 19 bases between. CDR3 length: 15 amino acids. DNA of the CDR3: TGTGCCAGCAGTCATCACCCGCAGGGGAGCAGGGAGCTGTTTTTT. Its translation is CASSHHPQGSRELFF.

The genes are TRBV14 and TRBJ2-1, with D uncertain. The V end was cut by 0 bases, the J end by 0 bases, with 15 bases between. CDR1 SGHDN and CDR2 FVKESK come from the germline V gene. The CDR3 totals 18 residues. The CDR3, as DNA: TGTGCCAGCAGCCAAGATCCGTTGTGGCCGAGCTCCTACAATGAGCAGTTCTTC. This sequence encodes CASSQDPLWPSSYNEQFF.